The 25 T cell receptor beta chains presented below share a single source sample, sequenced in a study of radiotherapy plus CTLA-4 blockade in lung cancer. Only in-frame clones appear in the TCRdb table, and some are missing; sequencing was by immunoSEQ multiplex PCR. The profile shows tens of thousands of clones, approximately 86% of them singletons. Sequenced material: peripheral blood, taken from a patient treated with radiotherapy plus ipilimumab. These receptors all come from a human donor with non-small cell lung cancer whose response to radiotherapy plus ipilimumab could not be evaluated.

The V call is TRBV28, the J call TRBJ1-2; D is possibly TRBD1 (6 bases). Germline V lookup: CDR1 MDHEN, CDR2 SYDVKM. CDR3 size: 16 residues. Trimming took off 2 bases at V and 0 bases at J, with 13 bases between the two ends. In nucleotides, the CDR3 is TGTGCCAGCAGTTTAACAGGGCTGGAGGCTAACTATGGCTACACCTTC. Protein product: CASSLTGLEANYGYTF.

The chain combines TRBV10-3 with TRBJ2-1; 10 nucleotides agree with TRBD2. Per the germline V gene, CDR1 is ENHRY and CDR2 is SYGVKD. CDR3 length equals 15 residues. Trimming cost V 8 bases and J 7 bases; bases outside gene matches: 11. In DNA, the CDR3 is TGTGCCATCCACCCAACCAGCGGGGGGGTTAATGAGCAGTTCTTC. This sequence encodes CAIHPTSGGVNEQFF.

The rearrangement joins TRBV5-1 to TRBJ2-7; perhaps TRBD1 as D (5 bases). Trimming removed 6 bases from V and 5 bases from J, with 18 bases in between. From germline, CDR1 is SGHRS and CDR2 YFSETQ. This CDR3 is built from 14 residues. The CDR3 region is CASTKYLGPDEQYF. DNA for the CDR3: TGCGCCAGCACAAAGTACCTGGGGCCCGACGAGCAGTACTTC.

This clone was found a few times. The genes are TRBV27 and TRBJ2-5, with D possibly TRBD1 on 6 matching bases. The CDR3 loop spans 12 amino acids. V was shortened by 6 bases and J by 5 bases, with 10 bases between the two germline ends. Germline CDR1 and CDR2: MNHEY and SMNVEV (reference sequence). The CDR3 loop reads CASRQGLETQYF. CDR3 DNA: TGTGCCAGCAGGCAGGGGCTCGAGACCCAGTACTTC.

This clone was observed a single time. J is TRBJ1-2 and V is TRBV5-6; 8 bases are shared with TRBD1. This CDR3 has 14 residues. From germline, CDR1 is SGHDT and CDR2 YYEEEE. The J segment lost 4 bases and the V segment lost 4 bases, leaving 6 bases of the junction unmatched. CDR3 region: CASSVRGPGYGYTF. In DNA, the CDR3 is TGTGCCAGCAGCGTCAGGGGGCCGGGCTATGGCTACACCTTC.

The J gene is TRBJ2-7, the V gene TRBV6-5; 8 bases line up with TRBD1. The CDR3 is made up of 12 amino acids. V gave up 6 bases and J gave up 3 bases; unmatched junction bases: 1. The germline CDR1 and CDR2 sequences are MNHEY and SVGAGI. CDR3 loop: CASRGTGYEQYF. CDR3 sequence (DNA): TGTGCCAGCAGGGGGACAGGCTACGAGCAGTACTTC.

The chain carries TRBV28 and TRBJ2-2, with D maybe TRBD2 (5 bases). From germline, CDR1 is MDHEN and CDR2 SYDVKM. CDR3 length: 11 residues. With 8 bases removed from V and 6 bases from J, the gap between germline ends came to 7 bases. CDR3 amino acids: CASLGAGELFF. For the CDR3, the DNA is TGTGCCAGCCTCGGGGCCGGGGAGCTGTTTTTT.

The chain joins TRBV2 to TRBJ1-2; possibly TRBD1 for D (5 bases). The CDR3 is 14 amino acids. Germline loops: CDR1 SNHLY, CDR2 FYNNEI. With 6 bases removed from V and 2 bases from J, the gap between germline ends came to 13 bases. In DNA form, the CDR3 reads TGTGCCAGCAGGCAACGGACACTCAACTATGGCTACACCTTC. It codes for CASRQRTLNYGYTF.

This rearrangement joins TRBV11-2 to TRBJ1-2, with D unresolved. The germline CDR1 and CDR2 sequences are SGHAT and FQNNGV. This CDR3 has 11 amino acids. Trimming removed 5 bases from V and 8 bases from J, with 9 bases in between. The CDR3 coding sequence is TGTGCCAGCAGCCACTCGATAGGCTACACCTTC. It is translated as CASSHSIGYTF.

J is TRBJ2-3 and V is TRBV27, with a possible D match to TRBD2 (5 bases). V was shortened by 5 bases and J by 6 bases, with 15 bases between the two germline ends. In germline, CDR1 is MNHEY, CDR2 SMNVEV (reference sequence). The CDR3 extends over 14 amino acids. CDR3 sequence reads: CASSPPTEVDTQYF. DNA of the CDR3: TGTGCCAGCAGTCCCCCGACGGAGGTCGATACGCAGTATTTT.

The chain links TRBV25-1 to TRBJ1-1; no clear D. Germline-derived CDR1 and CDR2 are MGHDK and SYGVNS. V was trimmed by 7 bases and J by 0 bases, leaving 9 bases between them. CDR3 length equals 13 residues. The CDR3 DNA reads as TGTGCCAGCACCCGAACGGTGAACACTGAAGCTTTCTTT. This sequence encodes CASTRTVNTEAFF.

CDR3 region: CASSAVGGAEQYF. The CDR3 coding sequence is TGTGCCAGCAGTGCCGTGGGGGGTGCGGAGCAGTACTTC. The chain has TRBV7-2 and TRBJ2-7; TRBD2 is a possible D gene (6 bases). There are 13 residues in the CDR3. Germline CDR1 is SGHTA and CDR2 is FQGNSA. Trimming removed 6 bases at V and 7 bases at J, with 16 bases between. The complete variable domain, with remaining parts taken from reference TRBV7-2 and TRBJ2-7, reads GAGVSQSPSNKVTEKGKDVELRCDPISGHTALYWYRQSLGQGLEFLIYFQGNSAPDKSGLPSDRFSAERTGGSVSTLTIQRTQQEDSAVYLCASSAVGGAEQYFGPGTRLTVT.

The chain carries TRBV28 and TRBJ2-7; the D gene is possibly TRBD2 (5 bases). Germline V CDR1 and CDR2: MDHEN, SYDVKM. V was shortened by 9 bases and J by 4 bases, with 16 bases between the two germline ends. This CDR3 comprises 13 residues. The CDR3 DNA reads as TGTGCCAGTGAGGGTAGGATAAGTTACGAGCAGTACTTC. This gives the protein CASEGRISYEQYF. Combining the CDR3 with reference TRBV28 and TRBJ2-7 gives the whole variable domain DVKVTQSSRYLVKRTGEKVFLECVQDMDHENMFWYRQDPGLGLRLIYFSYDVKMKEKGDIPEGYSVSREKKERFSLILESASTNQTSMYLCASEGRISYEQYFGPGTRLTVT.

This sequence joins TRBV11-1 and TRBJ2-1, with 8 bases aligning to TRBD2. After removal of 0 bases from V and 5 bases from J, the junction contained 3 bases not matched to a gene. Germline CDR1 and CDR2: SGHAT and FQDESV (reference sequence). The CDR3 length is 15 residues. CDR3 nucleotide sequence: TGTGCCAGCAGCTTAGCTAGCGGGATTAACAATGAGCAGTTCTTC. This sequence encodes CASSLASGINNEQFF.

The sample holds one count of this clone. The V and J genes are TRBV21-1 and TRBJ1-1. TRBV21-1 is tagged as a pseudogene. CDR3 size: 13 residues. CDR3 in amino acids: CASPRGMNTEAFF. The CDR3, as DNA: TGTGCCAGCCCGCGGGGGATGAACACTGAAGCTTTCTTT.

The rearrangement uses TRBV11-3 and TRBJ2-7; TRBD2 matches at 9 bases. The germline V gene encodes CDR1 SGHNT and CDR2 YENEEA. This CDR3 spans 17 amino acids. J lost 2 bases, V lost 5 bases, and 13 bases had no gene match. This chain's CDR3 is CASSSGLASGTAYEQYF. For the CDR3, the DNA is TGTGCCAGCAGCAGTGGACTAGCGTCAGGGACCGCCTACGAGCAGTACTTC. Supplemented by reference TRBV11-3 and TRBJ2-7, the full variable domain reads EAGVVQSPRYKIIEKKQPVAFWCNPISGHNTLYWYLQNLGQGPELLIRYENEEAVDDSQLPKDRFSAERLKGVDSTLKIQPAELGDSAVYLCASSSGLASGTAYEQYFGPGTRLTVT.

The chain combines TRBV27 with TRBJ2-4; no clear D gene. V dropped 6 bases and J dropped 1 base, with 13 bases sitting between them. The CDR3 has 15 amino acids. Germline V CDR1 and CDR2: MNHEY, SMNVEV (reference sequence). The CDR3 bases are TGTGCCAGCAGCAACAGTTTGTTGGCCAAAAACATTCAGTACTTC. Translation: CASSNSLLAKNIQYF.

The CDR3: CASKLASTDTQYF. The CDR3 DNA reads as TGCGCCAGCAAACTAGCGTCGACAGATACGCAGTATTTT. V gene TRBV5-1 combines with J gene TRBJ2-3; 7 bases match TRBD2. The V gene's germline CDR1 is SGHRS and CDR2 YFSETQ. This CDR3 has 13 residues. Trimming cost V 6 bases and J 3 bases; bases outside gene matches: 4.

The chain uses TRBV7-3 and TRBJ2-7; the match to TRBD1 covers 11 bases. In germline, CDR1 is SGHTA, CDR2 FQGTGA. The CDR3 extends over 14 amino acids. Trimming removed 5 bases from V and 2 bases from J; junction bases left unmatched: 2. CDR3 loop: CASSPGQGAYEQYF. DNA of the CDR3: TGTGCCAGCAGCCCGGGACAGGGGGCCTACGAGCAGTACTTC.

J is TRBJ1-4 and V is TRBV4-1; maybe TRBD1 (6 bases). V was trimmed by 3 bases and J by 8 bases, leaving 22 bases between them. Germline assignment: CDR1 MGHRA and CDR2 YSYEKL. This CDR3 comprises 17 residues. The CDR3 nucleotides read TGCGCCAGCAGCCAGTCCCTTGGGGGGGCGCTGGGGGAAAAACTGTTTTTT. Protein product: CASSQSLGGALGEKLFF.

The chain links TRBV6-1 to TRBJ1-5; the match to TRBD1 covers 9 bases. Germline V lookup: CDR1 MNHNS, CDR2 SASEGT. Trimming removed 5 bases from V and 9 bases from J; junction bases left unmatched: 11. This CDR3 is 15 amino acids long. This chain's CDR3 is CASSSTGQGDRPQHF. CDR3 DNA sequence: TGTGCCAGCAGTTCGACGGGACAGGGAGATCGGCCCCAGCATTTT.

The CDR3 region is CASSLLGGGLNTEAFF. The CDR3 DNA is TGTGCCAGCAGCTTACTGGGGGGGGGCCTGAACACTGAAGCTTTCTTT. The genes are TRBV7-8 and TRBJ1-1; D possibly corresponds to TRBD1 (6 bases). Trimming removed 2 bases from V and 0 bases from J, with 13 bases in between. The CDR3 has 16 amino acids. Germline V gene lookup returns CDR1 SGHVS and CDR2 FQNEAQ.

The rearrangement links TRBV27 to TRBJ1-2; possible D gene TRBD1, 6 bases. The CDR3 totals 16 residues. CDR1 and CDR2 (germline): MNHEY, SMNVEV (reference sequence). V gave up 2 bases and J gave up 4 bases, with 17 bases separating them. The CDR3 DNA is TGTGCCAGCAGTTTAGACTCGGGAAAACAGGGCTATGGCTACACCTTC. This encodes CASSLDSGKQGYGYTF.

J is TRBJ1-5 and V is TRBV27; D unresolved. Looked up from germline, CDR1 is MNHEY and CDR2 is SMNVEV (reference sequence). This CDR3 is 13 amino acids long. Trimming took off 5 bases at V and 4 bases at J, with 9 bases between the two ends. DNA for the CDR3: TGTGCCAGCAGTCTGTCGGGTAATCAGCCCCAGCATTTT. Amino acids: CASSLSGNQPQHF.

This clone was seen once. Other DNA sequences of this sample code for an identical CDR3. V usage is TRBV5-6 and J usage is TRBJ2-2; 8 bases fit TRBD2. The CDR3 sequence is 17 residues long. CDR1 SGHDT and CDR2 YYEEEE come from the germline V gene. V lost 4 bases to trimming and J lost 0 bases; unmatched junction nucleotides: 8. CDR3 nucleotide sequence: TGTGCCAGCAGCGCACCACCGGGACTAGCGAACACCGGGGAGCTGTTTTTT. Protein: CASSAPPGLANTGELFF.